One sample yielded the 7 T cell receptor beta chains listed below, sequenced in a study of cytomegalovirus exposure and HLA in healthy donors. Use of 60 Vbeta and 13 Jbeta primers characterized the PCR. Clones were sequenced by immunoSEQ multiplex PCR, and TCRdb holds only the in-frame ones, with some missing. The sample lists 140,000 to 150,000 clones; roughly 71% were seen once. Sequenced material: PBMCs. Receptor source: a young man in good health and CMV-seronegative.

The rearrangement links TRBV27 to TRBJ2-1; the match to TRBD1 covers 7 bases. The germline gives CDR1 MNHEY, CDR2 SMNVEV (reference sequence). This CDR3 spans 12 amino acids. V gave up 6 bases and J gave up 6 bases; unmatched junction bases: 2. DNA of the CDR3: TGTGCCAGCAGGGCAGGGGGCAATGAGCAGTTCTTC. Protein: CASRAGGNEQFF.

This clone was seen only a few times. V usage is TRBV7-2 and J usage is TRBJ2-7; maybe TRBD1 (6 bases). The CDR3 totals 15 residues. The germline CDR1 and CDR2 sequences are SGHTA and FQGNSA. V was clipped by 4 bases and J by 1 base, with 14 bases between them. Here the CDR3 reads CASSSKGDPSYEQYF. The DNA of the CDR3 is TGTGCCAGCAGCTCCAAGGGGGATCCGTCCTACGAGCAGTACTTC.

V usage is TRBV29-1 and J usage is TRBJ2-3; 7 positions match TRBD1. The CDR3 length is 15 residues. Germline values: CDR1 SQVTM, CDR2 ANQGSEA. J lost 0 bases, V lost 6 bases, and 9 bases had no gene match. DNA for the CDR3: TGCAGCGTAGCCCGGGACAGACTAAGCACAGATACGCAGTATTTT. Its translation: CSVARDRLSTDTQYF.

The genes are TRBV10-3 and TRBJ2-5; D uncertain. There are 12 residues in the CDR3. Germline V gene data show CDR1 as ENHRY and CDR2 as SYGVKD. Trimming shortened V by 2 bases and J by 3 bases, and 4 bases separated the two germline ends. The CDR3 DNA reads as TGTGCCATCAGTGAGGGAGAAGAGACCCAGTACTTC. This encodes CAISEGEETQYF.

This clone was counted once. This chain uses TRBV19 with TRBJ2-3, with D possibly matching TRBD2 (5 bases). This CDR3 has 15 amino acids. V lost 0 bases, J lost 2 bases, and 9 bases lay in between. Germline V gene lookup returns CDR1 LNHDA and CDR2 SQIVND (reference sequence). CDR3 region: CASSIDQRTTDTQYF. DNA for the CDR3: TGTGCCAGTAGTATAGACCAGCGGACCACAGATACGCAGTATTTT.

The V gene is TRBV28, the J gene TRBJ1-2; 9 positions match TRBD1. J gave up 1 base and V 3 bases, and 6 bases lay outside the gene matches. The V gene's germline CDR1 is MDHEN and CDR2 SYDVKM. CDR3 length: 16 amino acids. CDR3 amino acids: CASSFSGTGLNYGYTF. In DNA form, the CDR3 reads TGTGCCAGCAGTTTCTCCGGGACAGGGCTTAACTATGGCTACACCTTC.

V gene TRBV6-5 combines with J gene TRBJ1-1; 10 bases fit TRBD1. The CDR3 has 13 amino acids. V trimming: 7 bases; J trimming: 6 bases; junction bases outside the gene matches: 5. Looked up from germline, CDR1 is MNHEY and CDR2 is SVGAGI. CDR3 nucleotides: TGTGCCAGCAAGGGGACAGGGGTCCCTGAAGCTTTCTTT. Residues: CASKGTGVPEAFF.